This T cell receptor beta chain originates from a study of beta chain features in type 1 diabetes. With 0 bases clipped from V and 3 bases from J, the junction kept 4 bases outside the gene matches. This CDR3 region has 15 residues. Germline CDR1 reads MNHNY; CDR2 reads SVGAGI (reference sequence). This clone was observed a handful of times. cDNA synthesis used the whole RNA isolate, giving expressed TCRB sequences. The assay was immunoSEQ multiplex PCR, and TCRdb's table has in-frame clones only and misses some. This table holds about half a million clones, approximately 30% found once. Sequencing was done on a sample of naive CD4+ T cells from blood. This TCR derives from a man aged 18 to 29 in good health. The chain has TRBV6-6 and TRBJ1-1; 7 bases align to TRBD1. The CDR3 DNA reads TGTGCCAGCAGTTACTCACAGGGGATGGACACTGAAGCTTTCTTT. Protein: CASSYSQGMDTEAFF.